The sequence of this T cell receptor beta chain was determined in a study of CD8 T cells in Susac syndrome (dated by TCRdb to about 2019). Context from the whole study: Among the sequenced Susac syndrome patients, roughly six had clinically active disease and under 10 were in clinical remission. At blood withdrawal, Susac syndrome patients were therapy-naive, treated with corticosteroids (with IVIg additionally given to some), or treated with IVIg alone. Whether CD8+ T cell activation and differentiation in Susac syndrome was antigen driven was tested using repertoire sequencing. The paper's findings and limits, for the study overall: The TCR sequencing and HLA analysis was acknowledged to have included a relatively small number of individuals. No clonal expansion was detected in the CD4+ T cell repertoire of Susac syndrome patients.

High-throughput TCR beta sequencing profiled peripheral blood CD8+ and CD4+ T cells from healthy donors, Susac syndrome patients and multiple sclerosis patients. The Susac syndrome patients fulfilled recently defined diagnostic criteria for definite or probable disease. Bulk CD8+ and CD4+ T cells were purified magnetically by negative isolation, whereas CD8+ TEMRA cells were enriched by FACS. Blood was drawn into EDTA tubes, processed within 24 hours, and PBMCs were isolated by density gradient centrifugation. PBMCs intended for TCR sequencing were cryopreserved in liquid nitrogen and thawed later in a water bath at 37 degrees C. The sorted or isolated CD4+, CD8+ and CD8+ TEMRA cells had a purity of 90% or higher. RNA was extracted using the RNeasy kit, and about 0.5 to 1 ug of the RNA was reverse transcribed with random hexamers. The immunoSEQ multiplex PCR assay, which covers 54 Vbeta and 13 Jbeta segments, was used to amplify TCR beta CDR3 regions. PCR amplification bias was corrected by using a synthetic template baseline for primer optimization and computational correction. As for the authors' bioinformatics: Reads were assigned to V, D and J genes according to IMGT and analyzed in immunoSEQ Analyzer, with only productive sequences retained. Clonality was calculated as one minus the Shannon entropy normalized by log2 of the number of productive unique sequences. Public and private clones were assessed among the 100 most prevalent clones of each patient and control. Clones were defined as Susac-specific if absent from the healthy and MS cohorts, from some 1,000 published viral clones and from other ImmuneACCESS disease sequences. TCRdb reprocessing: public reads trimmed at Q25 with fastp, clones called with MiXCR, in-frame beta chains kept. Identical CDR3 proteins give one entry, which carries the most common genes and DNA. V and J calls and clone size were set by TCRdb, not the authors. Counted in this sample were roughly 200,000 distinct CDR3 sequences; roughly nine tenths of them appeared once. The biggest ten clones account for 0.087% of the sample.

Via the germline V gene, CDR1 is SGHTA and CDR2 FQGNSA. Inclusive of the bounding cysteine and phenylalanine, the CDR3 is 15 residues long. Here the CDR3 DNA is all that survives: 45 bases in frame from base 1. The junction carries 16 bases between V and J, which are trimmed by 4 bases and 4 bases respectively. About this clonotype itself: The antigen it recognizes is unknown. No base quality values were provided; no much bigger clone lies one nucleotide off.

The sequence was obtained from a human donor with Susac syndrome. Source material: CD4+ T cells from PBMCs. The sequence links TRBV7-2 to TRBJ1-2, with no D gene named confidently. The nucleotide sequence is TGTGCCAGCAGCTACATAATAGGCCAGTTCTATGGCTACACCTTC. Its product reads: CASSYIIGQFYGYTF.